Listed below are T cell receptor beta chains from one sample, sequenced in a study of blood T cell repertoires in COVID-19. The data were produced by immunoSEQ multiplex PCR, yet TCRdb's version contains in-frame clones alone and is incomplete. The repertoire consists of under 75,000 clones, with around 80% occurring once and the leading ten covering about 7.1%. Sample: peripheral blood. The receptor source for this set is a man aged 55 to 70 with acute or convalescent COVID-19. CDR3s include the opening cysteine and the closing phenylalanine or tryptophan. The D gene is left open where the match is weak. Size is omitted from some rows. Given values are once, few, many or a class for expanded clones.

D gene: NA; J gene: TRBJ1-1; clone size: NA; V gene: TRBV7-6; CDR3 protein: CASSLYAGAVSTEAFF; CDR3 DNA: TGTGCCAGCAGCTTATACGCGGGGGCCGTCTCCACTGAAGCTTTCTTT
D gene: TRBD1; J gene: TRBJ2-4; clone size: NA; V gene: TRBV5-8; CDR3 protein: CASSLGQGGGIQYF; CDR3 DNA: TGTGCCAGCAGCTTGGGACAGGGGGGTGGCATTCAGTACTTC
D gene: NA; J gene: TRBJ1-2; clone size: NA; V gene: TRBV7-2; CDR3 protein: CASSLYNLESYGYTF; CDR3 DNA: TGTGCCAGCAGCCTGTACAACCTGGAGAGCTATGGCTACACCTTC
D gene: NA; J gene: TRBJ1-5; clone size: NA; V gene: TRBV10-3; CDR3 protein: CAISDLGGPPQHF; CDR3 DNA: TGTGCCATCAGTGATTTGGGTGGGCCGCCCCAGCATTTT
D gene: TRBD1; J gene: TRBJ1-1; clone size: NA; V gene: TRBV12-3/TRBV12-4; CDR3 protein: CASSPGTATEAFF; CDR3 DNA: TGTGCCAGCAGTCCCGGGACAGCCACTGAAGCTTTCTTT
D gene: TRBD2; J gene: TRBJ2-5; clone size: NA; V gene: TRBV30; CDR3 protein: CACVLAGGLETQYF; CDR3 DNA: TGTGCCTGCGTACTAGCGGGGGGTTTAGAGACCCAGTACTTC
D gene: NA; J gene: TRBJ1-4; clone size: NA; V gene: TRBV5-1; CDR3 protein: CASSLVLGEKLFF; CDR3 DNA: TGCGCCAGCAGCTTGGTACTAGGTGAAAAACTGTTTTTT
D gene: NA; J gene: TRBJ1-6; clone size: NA; V gene: TRBV5-1; CDR3 protein: CASRYGGDNSPLHF; CDR3 DNA: TGCGCCAGCAGATACGGAGGAGATAATTCACCCCTCCACTTT
D gene: TRBD2; J gene: TRBJ2-5; clone size: medium-sized; V gene: TRBV6-5; CDR3 protein: CASSSSGGAQETQYF; CDR3 DNA: TGTGCCAGCAGTTCTAGCGGGGGGGCACAAGAGACCCAGTACTTC
D gene: TRBD1; J gene: TRBJ1-2; clone size: NA; V gene: TRBV5-4; CDR3 protein: CASSPGQGAWGYTF; CDR3 DNA: TGTGCCAGCAGCCCGGGACAGGGGGCTTGGGGCTACACCTTC
D gene: NA; J gene: TRBJ1-3; clone size: few; V gene: TRBV5-1; CDR3 protein: CASSSGLDYSGNTIYF; CDR3 DNA: TGCGCCAGCAGCTCCGGATTAGACTACTCTGGAAACACCATATATTTT
D gene: TRBD2; J gene: TRBJ2-2; clone size: NA; V gene: TRBV11-2; CDR3 protein: CASSLWTSGALTGELFF; CDR3 DNA: TGTGCCAGCAGCTTATGGACTAGCGGGGCCCTCACCGGGGAGCTGTTTTTT
D gene: TRBD1; J gene: TRBJ1-2; clone size: NA; V gene: TRBV3-1/TRBV3-2; CDR3 protein: CASSQGQGGNYGYTF; CDR3 DNA: TGTGCCAGCAGCCAAGGGCAGGGGGGTAACTATGGCTACACCTTC
D gene: NA; J gene: TRBJ2-5; clone size: many; V gene: TRBV27; CDR3 protein: CASSSPPVGTQYF; CDR3 DNA: TGTGCCAGCAGTTCACCCCCGGTTGGGACCCAGTACTTC
D gene: TRBD1; J gene: TRBJ2-7; clone size: few; V gene: TRBV28; CDR3 protein: CASSRDRALYEQYF; CDR3 DNA: TGTGCCAGCAGTAGGGACAGGGCCCTGTACGAGCAGTACTTC
D gene: NA; J gene: TRBJ1-6; clone size: NA; V gene: TRBV7-2; CDR3 protein: CASSLRQAEIDSPLHF; CDR3 DNA: TGTGCCAGCAGCTTAAGACAGGCCGAGATCGATTCACCCCTCCACTTT
D gene: TRBD1; J gene: TRBJ1-4; clone size: NA; V gene: TRBV4-1; CDR3 protein: CASSQSPGGGLFF; CDR3 DNA: TGCGCCAGCAGCCAAAGCCCAGGGGGAGGACTGTTTTTT
D gene: TRBD2; J gene: TRBJ2-3; clone size: NA; V gene: TRBV5-6; CDR3 protein: CASHSGGAGNTQYF; CDR3 DNA: TGTGCCAGCCACAGCGGGGGGGCTGGAAATACGCAGTATTTT
D gene: NA; J gene: TRBJ1-1; clone size: NA; V gene: TRBV14; CDR3 protein: CASSPFVNTEAFF; CDR3 DNA: TGTGCCAGCAGCCCGTTTGTGAACACTGAAGCTTTCTTT
D gene: NA; J gene: TRBJ1-3; clone size: NA; V gene: TRBV3-1/TRBV3-2; CDR3 protein: CASSQGALGNTIYF; CDR3 DNA: TGTGCCAGCAGCCAGGGGGCGCTTGGAAACACCATATATTTT
D gene: NA; J gene: TRBJ1-2; clone size: NA; V gene: TRBV5-1; CDR3 protein: CASSGSDYYGYTF; CDR3 DNA: TGCGCCAGCAGCGGGTCCGACTACTATGGCTACACCTTC
D gene: NA; J gene: TRBJ2-5; clone size: NA; V gene: TRBV19; CDR3 protein: CASSMEPAGTQYF; CDR3 DNA: TGTGCCAGTAGTATGGAGCCAGCCGGGACCCAGTACTTC
D gene: NA; J gene: TRBJ2-7; clone size: NA; V gene: TRBV5-1; CDR3 protein: CASSMGAAGYEQYF; CDR3 DNA: TGCGCCAGCAGCATGGGGGCAGCAGGCTACGAGCAGTACTTC
D gene: TRBD1; J gene: TRBJ1-2; clone size: many; V gene: TRBV6-5; CDR3 protein: CASRLTGGGNYGYTF; CDR3 DNA: TGTGCCAGCAGACTGACAGGGGGCGGGAACTATGGCTACACCTTC
D gene: TRBD1; J gene: TRBJ2-6; clone size: NA; V gene: TRBV11-3; CDR3 protein: CASSLGGQGANVLTF; CDR3 DNA: TGTGCCAGCAGCTTAGGGGGACAGGGGGCCAACGTCCTGACTTTC
D gene: TRBD1; J gene: TRBJ1-1; clone size: NA; V gene: TRBV5-1; CDR3 protein: CASSSTGQSTEAFF; CDR3 DNA: TGCGCCAGCAGCTCGACAGGGCAGTCCACTGAAGCTTTCTTT
D gene: TRBD1; J gene: TRBJ2-7; clone size: NA; V gene: TRBV19; CDR3 protein: CASSKGQGYEQYF; CDR3 DNA: TGTGCCAGTAGTAAGGGACAGGGCTACGAGCAGTACTTC
D gene: TRBD1; J gene: TRBJ1-2; clone size: NA; V gene: TRBV9; CDR3 protein: CASSVGQGANEGYTF; CDR3 DNA: TGTGCCAGCAGCGTAGGACAGGGGGCGAATGAGGGCTACACCTTC
D gene: TRBD2; J gene: TRBJ2-3; clone size: once; V gene: TRBV5-1; CDR3 protein: CASRGSSGGDTQYF; CDR3 DNA: TGCGCCAGCAGAGGTTCTAGCGGGGGGGATACGCAGTATTTT